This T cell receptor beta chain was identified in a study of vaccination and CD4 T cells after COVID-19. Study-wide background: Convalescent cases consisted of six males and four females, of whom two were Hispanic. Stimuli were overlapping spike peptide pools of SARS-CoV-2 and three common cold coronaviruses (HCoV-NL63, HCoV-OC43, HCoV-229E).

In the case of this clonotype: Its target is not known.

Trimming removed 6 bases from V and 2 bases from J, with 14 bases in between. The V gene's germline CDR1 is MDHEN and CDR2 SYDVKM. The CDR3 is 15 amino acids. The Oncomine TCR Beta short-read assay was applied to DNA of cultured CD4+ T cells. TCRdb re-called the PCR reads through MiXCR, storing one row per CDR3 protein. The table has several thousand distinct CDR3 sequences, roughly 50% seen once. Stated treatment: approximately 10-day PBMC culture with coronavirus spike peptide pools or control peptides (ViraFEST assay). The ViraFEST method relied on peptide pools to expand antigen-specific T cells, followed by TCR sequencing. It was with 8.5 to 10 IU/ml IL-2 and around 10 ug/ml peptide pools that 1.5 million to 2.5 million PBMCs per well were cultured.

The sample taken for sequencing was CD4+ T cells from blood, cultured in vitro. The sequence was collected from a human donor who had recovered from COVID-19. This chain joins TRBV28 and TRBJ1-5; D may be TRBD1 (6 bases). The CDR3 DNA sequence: TGTGCCAGCAGCGGGGGGGGCGAAGGCAATCAGCCCCAGCATTTT. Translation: CASSGGGEGNQPQHF.